Following are 32 T cell receptor beta chains from one sample sequenced in a study of tumor-infiltrating lymphocytes in primary liver carcinoma. Constant-region priming of around 500 ng total RNA yielded TCR beta cDNA. Employing slightly modified ARM-PCR, three nested multiplex PCR rounds were run, and these gave rise to the TCR beta libraries. Primers for the first two PCR rounds were TRBV1-TRBV30 forward primers and a C-beta reverse primer (about 10 cycles per round). TCRdb re-called the multiplex PCR reads with MiXCR, one entry per CDR3 protein. The sample records approximately 22,000 distinct CDR3 sequences, approximately 70% being singletons. Taking roughly 20-34 mg of unsorted bulk tissue, the authors co-extracted RNA and DNA. The sequenced sample consisted of liver tumor tissue from sampling region 1. Subset meaning: tumor region T1, superior pole. These TCRs come from a man in his forties or fifties with primary liver carcinoma and hepatitis B virus infection.

The chain couples TRBV4-3 to TRBJ2-3; D is unclear. V was clipped by 11 bases and J by 6 bases, with 18 bases between them. Germline V lookup: CDR1 LGHNA, CDR2 YSLEER. The CDR3 has 13 residues. The CDR3 DNA reads TGCGCCTGCGGCCAAGACGCGGTGGATACGCAGTATTTT. It codes for CACGQDAVDTQYF.

A word on this clonotype: The junction and the germline gene differ at one end; a read error may be behind it. This chain joins TRBV11-2 and TRBJ2-7, with a tentative D call TRBD2 (5 bases). The CDR3 totals 15 residues. CDR1 and CDR2 (germline): SGHAT, FQNNGV. The CDR3 reads CTSTLESGISGEQYF. The CDR3 DNA reads TGTACCAGCACCTTAGAGTCCGGGATCTCTGGTGAGCAGTACTTC.

Many counts were recorded for this clonotype. Because it lacks the conserved phenylalanine or tryptophan at the end, this CDR3 is likely a read error. The chain combines TRBV11-2 with TRBJ2-5, with D possibly TRBD2 on 6 matching bases. The germline gives CDR1 SGHAT, CDR2 FQNNGV. Trimming stripped 5 bases from V and 2 bases from J, with 24 bases between. The CDR3 has 18 residues. The DNA of the CDR3 is TGTGCCAGCAGCCAGTCAGTGGATAGGGACTCTTCGCAAGAGACCCAGTACTCC. Amino acids: CASSQSVDRDSSQETQYS.

This chain links TRBV5-1 with TRBJ2-3; no definite D call. Germline CDR1 and CDR2: SGHRS and YFSETQ. Trimming took 8 bases from V and 6 from J, leaving 16 bases between them. CDR3 length equals 13 residues. The CDR3 loop reads CASSLLRADTQYF. The CDR3 DNA is TGCGCCAGTAGCCTCCTAAGAGCCGATACGCAGTATTTT.

Worth noting for this clonotype: Compared with germline, one end of the junction differs, possibly owing to a read error. The rearrangement uses TRBV11-3 and TRBJ1-3; no firm D call. The CDR3 length is 14 residues. Germline CDR1 SGHNT, CDR2 YENEEA. The CDR3 protein is CASSLYGVGDTLYF. CDR3 in DNA: TGTGCCAGCAGCTTATACGGGGTTGGAGACACCTTATATTTT.

Comment on this clonotype: One end of the junction varies from germline; a read error may be responsible. This CDR3 reads CAGSYPQANTEALF. The CDR3 coding sequence is TGTGCCGGCAGTTATCCACAAGCGAACACTGAAGCTCTCTTT. The rearrangement joins TRBV6-2 or TRBV6-3 to TRBJ1-1; D is undetermined. In germline, CDR1 is MNHEY, CDR2 SVGEGT. There are 14 residues in the CDR3.

As to this clonotype: A much larger clone differs from this one at a single base, so this may be a read error. The chain uses TRBV20-1 and TRBJ2-7; 9 positions agree with TRBD2. The V gene's germline CDR1 is DFQATT and CDR2 SNEGSKA (reference sequence). CDR3 length: 14 residues. CDR3 loop: CTARDLTSGYEQYF. The CDR3 bases are TGCACTGCTAGAGATCTGACTAGCGGCTACGAGCAGTACTTC.

As concerns this clonotype: The CDR3 end shows no conserved phenylalanine or tryptophan, and so a read error is likely. This chain links TRBV10-3 with TRBJ2-1; the match to TRBD2 covers 11 bases. Germline values: CDR1 ENHRY, CDR2 SYGVKD. This CDR3 region has 20 residues. This CDR3 reads CVFSGGLADYKSSSYNEQFS. The CDR3 nucleotides are TGTGTCTTCAGTGGGGGACTAGCGGATTATAAAAGTAGCTCCTACAATGAGCAGTTCTCC.

A word on this clonotype: This may be a read error: a much more frequent sequence differs by one nucleotide. This chain uses TRBV5-1 with TRBJ2-7, with TRBD2 identical over 10 bases. The CDR3 runs to 15 residues. Germline loops: CDR1 SGHRS, CDR2 YFSETQ. In DNA, the CDR3 is TGCGCCTGCAGCTTGGGAGCGGGAGGGCCAATCGAGCAGTACTTC. It codes for CACSLGAGGPIEQYF.

With respect to this clonotype: The DNA is omitted, as the CDR3 cannot be located on it reliably, and the CDR3 follows TCRdb's listing. The V and J genes are TRBV4-1 and TRBJ1-2; the table's TRBD1 call for D was not verified on the DNA. Germline V gene lookup returns CDR1 MGHRA and CDR2 YSYEKL. The length of the CDR3 is 16 amino acids, counting both ends. The chain's CDR3 is CTSSQGRDIGYYGCTF.

Comments on this clonotype: One end of the junction is discordant with germline, which a read error may explain. The V gene is TRBV11-2, the J gene TRBJ1-4, with unresolved D. Germline loops: CDR1 SGHAT, CDR2 FQNNGV. The CDR3 runs to 16 residues. The CDR3 spells CASIKTPRGTNEELFF. DNA for the CDR3: TGTGCCAGCATCAAGACTCCAAGAGGAACAAATGAAGAACTGTTTTTT.

This clonotype has only a few counts. The DNA is left out, because the CDR3 cannot be placed on it with certainty; the CDR3 is given as TCRdb lists it. The chain combines TRBV5-1 with TRBJ2-7; the table's D call, TRBD1, has no DNA check behind it. Germline V gene sequence: CDR1 SGHRS, CDR2 YFSETQ. The CDR3 comprises 18 residues, both ends counted. The CDR3 region is CASNLVGGGAGQSYEQNF.

This clonotype has just one count. Sequence at one end of the junction differs from germline and may be a read error. This chain uses TRBV14 with TRBJ2-1; D perhaps matches TRBD1 (5 bases). The V gene's germline CDR1 is SGHDN and CDR2 FVKESK. The CDR3 loop spans 16 amino acids. The CDR3 nucleotides read TGTGCCAGCAGTGCACCAGGAGACAGCTCCTACAATGGGCAGTTCTTC. Translating it yields CASSAPGDSSYNGQFF.

In regard to this clonotype: This could be a read error, since a much larger clone is one nucleotide away. V and J are TRBV11-2 and TRBJ2-5; the D is unclear. There are 14 residues in the CDR3. Per the germline V gene, CDR1 is SGHAT and CDR2 is FQNNGV. The CDR3 sequence is CVSSLGVWPETRYF. CDR3 DNA sequence: TGTGTCAGCAGCTTAGGTGTCTGGCCAGAGACCCGGTACTTC.

This clonotype has ten or more counts. The conserved phenylalanine or tryptophan normally closing the CDR3 is absent here, so this likely arose from a read error. The V call is TRBV11-2, the J call TRBJ1-2; D is uncertain. V lost 3 bases, J lost 11 bases, and 16 bases lay in between. The germline V gene has CDR1 SGHAT and CDR2 FQNNGV. The CDR3 has 13 residues. DNA of the CDR3: TGTGCCAGCAGCTTGGATCGGGCTTTTGGTTACACCATC. It specifies CASSLDRAFGYTI.

This clonotype has just one count. At one boundary the junction diverges from the germline segment, which might be a read error. The V and J genes are TRBV11-2 and TRBJ2-7; D not certain. Germline V CDR1 and CDR2: SGHAT, FQNNGV. The CDR3 runs 11 residues. The CDR3 bases are TGTGCCTGCAGCTCCGGACCATACCAGTACTTC. Residues: CACSSGPYQYF.

A remark on this clonotype: Just one base apart from a much larger clone, this may be a read error. Because it lacks the conserved phenylalanine or tryptophan at the end, this CDR3 is likely a read error. The rearrangement uses TRBV5-1 and TRBJ2-7; possibly TRBD1 for D (5 bases). Deletions cut 0 bases from V and 3 bases from J, with 10 bases between. The CDR3 is 14 amino acids. Looked up from germline, CDR1 is SGHRS and CDR2 is YFSETQ. The DNA of the CDR3 is TGCGCCAGCAGCTTGGTGGTCAGGGACTACGAGCAGTACATC. This sequence encodes CASSLVVRDYEQYI.

About this clonotype: The junction shows a germline mismatch at one end, possibly a read error. V usage is TRBV6-5 and J usage is TRBJ2-2; D perhaps matches TRBD2 (7 bases). This CDR3 has 14 residues. The V gene's germline CDR1 is MNHEY and CDR2 SVGAGI. CDR3 nucleotides: TGTGCCAGCAGGGCAGGGAGGGACACCGGGGAGCCGTTTTTT. Translation gives CASRAGRDTGEPFF.

A word on this clonotype: Relative to the germline gene, one junction end is altered; a read error may explain this. This chain uses TRBV6-1 with TRBJ2-1, with D uncertain. The germline V gene encodes CDR1 MNHNS and CDR2 SASEGT. The CDR3 runs to 12 residues. The CDR3 region is CTSSECEIRQFF. For the CDR3, the DNA is TGTACCAGCAGTGAATGCGAGATAAGGCAGTTCTTC.

The chain has TRBV11-2 and TRBJ2-1; 9 positions agree with TRBD2. Germline CDR1 reads SGHAT; CDR2 reads FQNNGV. The CDR3 sequence is 16 residues long. The ends lost 5 bases at V and 7 bases at J; junction bases unmatched: 12. CDR3 sequence reads: CASSLLAGEARNEQFF. In nucleotides, the CDR3 is TGTGCCAGCAGCCTTTTAGCGGGAGAGGCTCGAAATGAGCAGTTCTTC.

Comment on this clonotype: The junction departs from germline at one end; a sequencing error may be responsible. The V call is TRBV12-5, the J call TRBJ2-1, with 7 bases aligning to TRBD1. CDR1 and CDR2 (germline): LGHNT, FRNRAP. CDR3 size: 13 residues. The CDR3 region has the DNA TGTGCTTGTGGTCCCGGGACAGTAGATAAGCAATTCTTC. This encodes CACGPGTVDKQFF.

This clonotype is a singleton in its sample. This likely comes from a read error, as the CDR3 has no conserved phenylalanine or tryptophan at its end. The V call is TRBV4-3, the J call TRBJ2-3, with 15 bases matching TRBD2. The V gene's germline CDR1 is LGHNA and CDR2 YSLEER. This CDR3 region has 17 residues. The CDR3 sequence: CATSQDRGLAGGHTQYH. The CDR3 region has the DNA TGCGCCACCAGCCAAGATAGGGGACTAGCGGGAGGCCATACGCAGTATCAT.

This chain uses TRBV5-6 with TRBJ2-5; D is possibly TRBD1 (7 bases). Trimming pared 5 bases from V and 4 bases from J, leaving 12 bases between. The CDR3 has 13 residues. CDR1 SGHDT and CDR2 YYEEEE come from the germline V gene. The CDR3 sequence: CASSSGGLETQYF. CDR3 DNA: TGTGCCAGCAGTTCAGGGGGGCTAGAGACCCAGTACTTC.

With respect to this clonotype: At one of its ends the junction is not consistent with the germline gene, which may arise from a read error. The chain carries TRBV11-2 and TRBJ1-1, with D uncertain. Per germline, CDR1 SGHAT and CDR2 FQNNGV. This CDR3 is built from 14 residues. CDR3 nucleotides: TGTGCCAGCAGGTTAACGGCCTCCGACACTGAAGCTTACTTT. Translated: CASRLTASDTEAYF. Looking up the rest from reference TRBV11-2 and TRBJ1-1 gives the full variable domain: EAGVAQSPRYKIIEKRQSVAFWCNPISGHATLYWYQQILGQGPKLLIQFQNNGVVDDSQLPKDRFSAERLKGVDSTLKIQPAKLEDSAVYLCASRLTASDTEAYFGQGTRLTVV.

This clonotype was seen once. The conserved final phenylalanine or tryptophan is absent from the CDR3, which likely points to a read error. The chain recombines TRBV28 with TRBJ2-7; TRBD1 matches 7 bases. There are 14 residues in the CDR3. Germline V lookup: CDR1 MDHEN, CDR2 SYDVKM. CDR3 bases: TGTGCCCGCAGGAGACAGGGCACTGTCTACGAGCAGTACTAC. This gives the protein CARRRQGTVYEQYY.

The sample holds a few counts of this clonotype. A read error may be the cause here, since a much bigger clone is one base away. V usage is TRBV6-5 and J usage is TRBJ1-6; the match to TRBD1 covers 9 bases. Germline CDR1 MNHEY, CDR2 SVGAGI. This CDR3 has 16 amino acids. The CDR3 nucleotides read TGTGCCAGCAGTGTACAGGGGGCGTTAATTGGGTCACCCCTCCGCTTT. Residues: CASSVQGALIGSPLRF.

Turning to this clonotype: The junction and the germline gene differ at one end; a read error may be behind it. The chain uses TRBV28 and TRBJ2-7, with 10 bases identical to TRBD1. Germline CDR1 and CDR2: MDHEN and SYDVKM. CDR3 length: 15 amino acids. The DNA of the CDR3 is TGTGCCAGCAGCGGAGGGGGACAGGGGACCTACGAGCGGTACTTT. This translates into CASSGGGQGTYERYF.

This clonotype was counted only a few times. With a much larger clone just one base away, this may be a read error. The V call is TRBV11-2, the J call TRBJ2-7; D may be TRBD1 (6 bases). This CDR3 contains 16 residues. Per germline, CDR1 SGHAT and CDR2 FQNNGV. In nucleotides, the CDR3 is TGTGCCAGCAGCGTCAGGGGCAGGGATCCTACCTACAAGCAGTACTTC. Translated: CASSVRGRDPTYKQYF.

This clonotype has just a few counts. This likely comes from a read error, as the CDR3 has no conserved phenylalanine or tryptophan at its end. The chain employs TRBV6-1 and TRBJ1-4; the match to TRBD1 covers 7 bases. Germline values: CDR1 MNHNS, CDR2 SASEGT. The CDR3 covers 13 residues. CDR3 amino acids: CASSADRDGKLFS. The CDR3 DNA reads as TGTGCTAGCAGCGCCGACAGGGACGGAAAACTGTTTTCT.

About this clonotype: Germline and junction disagree at one end, which may indicate a read error. The chain carries TRBV11-2 and TRBJ2-7, with D perhaps TRBD2 (6 bases). The germline gives CDR1 SGHAT, CDR2 FQNNGV. The CDR3 totals 14 residues. The CDR3 protein is CARSGPDYRYEQYF. CDR3 DNA: TGTGCCAGAAGCGGACCGGACTACCGATACGAACAGTACTTC.

The rearrangement uses TRBV11-2 and TRBJ2-7; no clear D gene. The germline V gene has CDR1 SGHAT and CDR2 FQNNGV. Trimming shortened V by 6 bases and J by 3 bases, and 9 bases separated the two germline ends. This CDR3 is 12 amino acids long. The CDR3 sequence is CASSFANYEQYF. CDR3 coding DNA: TGTGCCAGCAGTTTCGCAAACTACGAGCAGTACTTC.

As to this clonotype: The junction does not match germline at one end; this may be a read error. The rearrangement links TRBV7-9 to TRBJ2-2, with 7 bases lining up with TRBD1. The CDR3 spans 14 residues. The V gene's germline CDR1 is SEHNR and CDR2 FQNEAQ (reference sequence). The DNA of the CDR3 is TGTGCCAGCAGTTTAGAGGGGGCCGACGAGGAGCTGTTTTTT. Encoded protein: CASSLEGADEELFF.